One and the same sample provided the 32 T cell receptor beta chains below, sequenced in a study of OX40 agonist ivuxolimab in advanced cancers. Here immunoSEQ multiplex PCR was the method, and the copy in TCRdb shows in-frame clones only, minus some. The table has about 39,000 clones, 80% to 95% seen once. This specimen was CD4+ or CD8+ T cells sorted from blood, taken in a trial of the OX40 agonist ivuxolimab. The source is an adult with an advanced solid tumor such as melanoma, head and neck, liver or kidney cancer.

This chain joins TRBV12-2 and TRBJ2-2; whether TRBD2, the table's D call, matches the DNA was not checked. TRBV12-2 is a pseudogene. This CDR3 is built from 15 residues. CDR3 sequence (DNA): TGTGCAAGTTTTCTTAGCGGGGGGAACACCGGGGAGCTGTTTTTT. This codes for CASFLSGGNTGELFF.

V is TRBV28 and J is TRBJ2-7, with 11 nucleotides matching TRBD2. Looked up from germline, CDR1 is MDHEN and CDR2 is SYDVKM. The V gene end was trimmed by 6 bases and the J gene end by 2 bases; junction bases not matched to a gene: 12. The CDR3 totals 17 residues. CDR3 loop: CASSGTLGLAGTYEQYF. CDR3 nucleotides: TGTGCCAGCAGCGGAACTCTAGGACTAGCGGGTACCTACGAGCAGTACTTC.

This clone has a single count. The chain employs TRBV28 and TRBJ2-3; 10 bases are shared with TRBD2. Germline CDR1 MDHEN, CDR2 SYDVKM. The CDR3 runs 19 residues. J lost 4 bases, V lost 4 bases, and 17 bases had no gene match. This CDR3 reads CASSSPTLGLAGVPDTQYF. The CDR3 DNA sequence: TGTGCCAGCAGTTCCCCCACCCTCGGGCTAGCGGGAGTGCCAGATACGCAGTATTTT.

J is TRBJ2-3 and V is TRBV28; D gene ambiguous. There are 14 residues in the CDR3. CDR1 and CDR2 from the germline V gene are MDHEN and SYDVKM. The ends were cut back, 5 bases at V and 3 bases at J, with 12 bases in the middle. CDR3 amino acids: CASSSRRFTDTQYF. The CDR3 DNA follows: TGTGCCAGCAGTAGTAGGAGATTTACAGATACGCAGTATTTT. The full variable domain, completed using reference TRBV28 and TRBJ2-3, is DVKVTQSSRYLVKRTGEKVFLECVQDMDHENMFWYRQDPGLGLRLIYFSYDVKMKEKGDIPEGYSVSREKKERFSLILESASTNQTSMYLCASSSRRFTDTQYFGPGTRLTVL.

The chain combines TRBV21-1 with TRBJ2-5; the DNA was not compared with TRBD2, the D call given in the table. TRBV21-1 is a pseudogene segment. The CDR3 covers 16 residues. The CDR3 DNA is TGTGCCAGCAGCAGAAATAGCGGGGGCCCCCAAGAGACCCAGTACTTC. It specifies CASSRNSGGPQETQYF.

The chain couples TRBV7-6 to TRBJ2-2; TRBD1 might be the D (5 bases). V was cut by 0 bases and J by 0 bases, with 8 bases left in between. Germline V gives CDR1 SGHVS, CDR2 FNYEAQ. CDR3 length: 16 amino acids. CDR3 in DNA: TGTGCCAGCAGCTTAGCAGGACACCCGAACACCGGGGAGCTGTTTTTT. This gives the protein CASSLAGHPNTGELFF.

Here the CDR3 reads CASRPSGDEQYF. The DNA for the CDR3 is TGCGCCAGCAGGCCCTCAGGGGACGAGCAGTACTTC. The genes are TRBV5-1 and TRBJ2-7, with a tentative D call TRBD1 (6 bases). Germline V gives CDR1 SGHRS, CDR2 YFSETQ. The CDR3 has 12 amino acids. V lost 5 bases and J lost 5, with 11 bases in between.

This clone appeared once. The CDR3 region has the DNA TGTGCCAGCAGCCCCTGGGGTAGCGGGTACACAGATACGCAGTATTTT. It is translated as CASSPWGSGYTDTQYF. The chain carries TRBV7-9 and TRBJ2-3; 7 bases match TRBD2. V trimming: 5 bases; J trimming: 2 bases; junction bases outside the gene matches: 10. This CDR3 is built from 16 residues. Germline loops: CDR1 SEHNR, CDR2 FQNEAQ (reference sequence).

The count of this clone is one. The chain couples TRBV10-1 to TRBJ1-4, with a possible D match to TRBD1 (6 bases). Trimming cost V 2 bases and J 8 bases, with 21 bases left between them. Germline assignment: CDR1 WNHNN and CDR2 SYGVQD (reference sequence). The CDR3 contains 17 residues. CDR3 bases: TGCGCCAGCAGTGAGCCCTGCAGACAGGCGGCTTTAGAAAAACTGTTTTTT. Translating gives CASSEPCRQAALEKLFF.

The rearrangement joins TRBV5-4 to TRBJ2-5; the match to TRBD2 covers 13 bases. With 4 bases clipped from V and 1 base from J, the junction kept 4 bases outside the gene matches. The CDR3 contains 16 residues. Germline values: CDR1 SGHNT, CDR2 YYREEE (reference sequence). The CDR3 reads CASSPGLAGTQETQYF. CDR3 bases: TGTGCCAGCAGCCCGGGACTAGCGGGAACCCAAGAGACCCAGTACTTC.

The chain has TRBV7-8 and TRBJ2-4, with D uncertain. Deletions cut 1 base from V and 8 bases from J, with 15 bases between. The CDR3 sequence is 15 residues long. CDR1 and CDR2 from the germline V gene are SGHVS and FQNEAQ. This chain's CDR3 is CASSLDLGNSDIQYF. Here the CDR3 DNA reads TGTGCCAGCAGCTTAGATTTGGGGAACTCGGACATTCAGTACTTC.

The chain has TRBV27 and TRBJ2-7; 8 bases align to TRBD2. CDR1 and CDR2 (germline): MNHEY, SMNVEV (reference sequence). This CDR3 contains 13 residues. V shed 4 bases, J shed 5 bases, and the junction held 4 bases outside the gene matches. The CDR3 loop is CASSSLAGHEQYF. In DNA form, the CDR3 reads TGTGCCAGCAGTTCTCTAGCGGGCCACGAGCAGTACTTC.

V and J are TRBV9 and TRBJ2-5; D is unresolved. The V and J ends lost 3 bases and 2 bases respectively, with 11 bases between them. The V gene's germline CDR1 is SGDLS and CDR2 YYNGEE. The CDR3 is 14 residues long. Here the CDR3 reads CASSAALNQETQYF. The DNA for the CDR3 is TGTGCCAGCAGCGCTGCCTTGAATCAAGAGACCCAGTACTTC.

Comments on this clone: No conserved phenylalanine or tryptophan is present at the end of the CDR3, so a read error is the likely explanation. The chain joins TRBV25-1 to TRBJ2-7; D remains unclear. The CDR3 has 11 amino acids. CDR1 and CDR2 (germline): MGHDK, SYGVNS. Trimming took 5 bases from V and 1 from J, leaving 3 bases between them. CDR3: CASSLSYEQYY. In nucleotides, the CDR3 is TGTGCCAGCAGTTTATCCTACGAGCAGTACTAC.

The J gene is TRBJ2-5, the V gene TRBV11-3; TRBD2 aligns across 8 bases. Germline V CDR1 and CDR2: SGHNT, YENEEA. V trimming: 0 bases; J trimming: 0 bases; junction bases outside the gene matches: 6. This CDR3 comprises 17 residues. The CDR3 sequence is CASSLEASGRYQETQYF. The CDR3 region has the DNA TGTGCCAGCAGCTTAGAGGCCAGCGGGAGATACCAAGAGACCCAGTACTTC.

In DNA form, the CDR3 reads TGTGCCAGCCGCTATACCGGGACACGGACATACAATGAGCAGTTCTTC. Translated: CASRYTGTRTYNEQFF. The J gene is TRBJ2-1, the V gene TRBV27; perhaps TRBD1 as D (6 bases). V lost 8 bases to trimming and J lost 4 bases, with 21 bases between them. The CDR3 length is 16 residues. Per germline, CDR1 MNHEY and CDR2 SMNVEV (reference sequence).

This clone was seen a handful of times. J is TRBJ2-7 and V is TRBV6-5; tentatively, D is TRBD2 (5 bases). The CDR3 extends over 14 amino acids. Germline CDR1 and CDR2: MNHEY and SVGAGI. The V end was cut by 2 bases, the J end by 6 bases, with 14 bases between. In DNA, the CDR3 is TGTGCCAGCAGTTACGGAGGTTACCCTTCCGAGCAGTACTTC. This translates into CASSYGGYPSEQYF.

On this clone itself: The germline gene is not matched at one end of the junction; a read error may be the cause. The rearrangement uses TRBV7-7 and TRBJ2-1; D is undetermined. CDR3 length: 14 residues. Germline V gene data show CDR1 as SSHAT and CDR2 as FNYEAQ (reference sequence). The CDR3: CASSPSSGNNEQFF. The CDR3, as DNA: TGTGCTAGCAGCCCGTCATCAGGTAACAATGAGCAGTTCTTC.

The chain joins TRBV28 to TRBJ1-2; 7 bases agree with TRBD1. Trimming cost V 2 bases and J 1 base; bases outside gene matches: 7. The CDR3 covers 16 residues. Germline V CDR1 and CDR2: MDHEN, SYDVKM. The CDR3 region is CASSLGWDSVNYGYTF. The CDR3 DNA sequence: TGTGCCAGCAGTTTAGGGTGGGACAGCGTTAACTATGGCTACACCTTC.

CDR3 in DNA: TGTGCCAGCAGAAAAGACAGCTACAATGAGCAGTTCTTC. Translated: CASRKDSYNEQFF. This chain links TRBV6-5 with TRBJ2-1, with D possibly matching TRBD1 (5 bases). Germline CDR1 and CDR2: MNHEY and SVGAGI. Trimming pared 6 bases from V and 3 bases from J, leaving 9 bases between. The CDR3 length is 13 residues.

On this clone itself: Since no conserved phenylalanine or tryptophan closes the CDR3, a read error is the likely cause. This chain links TRBV9 with TRBJ1-2; maybe TRBD1 (5 bases). V lost 4 bases and J 3 bases, leaving 10 bases between the germline ends. The CDR3 has 13 amino acids. Germline CDR1 SGDLS, CDR2 YYNGEE. CDR3 coding DNA: TGTGCCAGCAGCCATGGGACGGACTATGGCTACACCCTC. Protein product: CASSHGTDYGYTL.

The chain couples TRBV7-9 to TRBJ2-5; TRBD1 matches 10 bases. Per the germline V gene, CDR1 is SEHNR and CDR2 is FQNEAQ (reference sequence). CDR3 length: 14 amino acids. V lost 4 bases, J lost 5 bases, and 4 bases stayed unmatched. CDR3 DNA: TGTGCCAGCAGCTCTCGGACAGGGGGGGAGACCCAGTACTTC. Translating gives CASSSRTGGETQYF.

The chain couples TRBV7-9 to TRBJ2-7, with TRBD1 matching over 9 bases. The V and J ends lost 5 bases and 6 bases, in that order; junction bases with no gene match: 11. The CDR3 contains 15 residues. Germline CDR1 reads SEHNR; CDR2 reads FQNEAQ (reference sequence). CDR3 nucleotide sequence: TGTGCCAGCAGCCCTCGGACAGGGGTTCACCTCGAGCAGTACTTC. Protein: CASSPRTGVHLEQYF.

Worth noting for this clone: Other DNA sequences in this sample translate to the same CDR3. The chain carries TRBV7-2 and TRBJ2-5; 7 bases line up with TRBD1. Germline V lookup: CDR1 SGHTA, CDR2 FQGNSA. Unmatched junction bases numbered 11, after V lost 2 bases and J lost 5 bases. There are 16 residues in the CDR3. CDR3 region: CASSLLGQGVGETQYF. CDR3 bases: TGTGCCAGCAGCTTATTGGGCCAGGGGGTGGGTGAGACCCAGTACTTC.

The count of this clone is one. V and J are TRBV28 and TRBJ2-1; D remains unclear. CDR1 and CDR2 from the germline V gene are MDHEN and SYDVKM. V was shortened by 3 bases and J by 6 bases, with 9 bases between the two germline ends. The CDR3 has 13 amino acids. The CDR3 spells CASSLSRTNEQFF. CDR3 nucleotides: TGTGCCAGCAGTTTGTCTAGGACCAATGAGCAGTTCTTC. Filled out from reference TRBV28 and TRBJ2-1, the complete variable domain reads DVKVTQSSRYLVKRTGEKVFLECVQDMDHENMFWYRQDPGLGLRLIYFSYDVKMKEKGDIPEGYSVSREKKERFSLILESASTNQTSMYLCASSLSRTNEQFFGPGTRLTVL.

J is TRBJ1-2 and V is TRBV7-9; D gene uncertain. The V end was cut by 1 base, the J end by 8 bases, with 5 bases between. The CDR3 loop spans 11 amino acids. CDR1 and CDR2 (germline): SEHNR, FQNEAQ (reference sequence). As DNA, the CDR3 is TGTGCCAGCAGCTTAGTACGCGGCTACACCTTC. Translating gives CASSLVRGYTF.

This chain links TRBV5-6 with TRBJ2-5; possible D gene TRBD1, 5 bases. This CDR3 has 15 amino acids. Trimming took 0 bases from V and 5 from J, leaving 14 bases between them. Germline V gene data show CDR1 as SGHDT and CDR2 as YYEEEE. Here the CDR3 DNA reads TGTGCCAGCAGCTTGGGCAGGGAAGGACGGGAGACCCAGTACTTC. Its translation is CASSLGREGRETQYF.

The rearrangement joins TRBV5-6 to TRBJ2-1; 8 bases agree with TRBD1. Germline assignment: CDR1 SGHDT and CDR2 YYEEEE. V trimming: 4 bases; J trimming: 5 bases; junction bases outside the gene matches: 8. The CDR3 runs to 15 residues. The CDR3 reads CASSPDRGVNNEQFF. In DNA, the CDR3 is TGTGCCAGCAGCCCAGACAGGGGAGTGAACAATGAGCAGTTCTTC.

The chain recombines TRBV29-1 with TRBJ1-1, with a possible D match to TRBD1 (5 bases). Germline CDR1 and CDR2: SQVTM and ANQGSEA. Trimming took 7 bases from V and 0 from J, leaving 15 bases between them. This CDR3 is 14 amino acids long. CDR3: CSADPTAMNTEAFF. The CDR3 nucleotides are TGCAGCGCAGACCCGACAGCTATGAACACTGAAGCTTTCTTT.

V usage is TRBV19 and J usage is TRBJ1-1; no reliable D call. The CDR3 sequence is 15 residues long. Germline values: CDR1 LNHDA, CDR2 SQIVND (reference sequence). Trimming removed 5 bases at V and 4 bases at J, with 17 bases between. The CDR3 region has the DNA TGTGCCAGTAGTTTTTCGACGGCGGGGAGCACTGAAGCTTTCTTT. This sequence encodes CASSFSTAGSTEAFF.

The chain uses TRBV9 and TRBJ2-3; the D is unclear. The germline CDR1 and CDR2 sequences are SGDLS and YYNGEE. With 2 bases removed from V and 4 bases from J, the gap between germline ends came to 5 bases. CDR3 length: 12 residues. The CDR3 here is CASSVLPDTQYF. The CDR3 nucleotides read TGTGCCAGCAGCGTTCTGCCAGATACGCAGTATTTT. The entire variable domain, with the rest obtained from reference TRBV9 and TRBJ2-3, is as follows: DSGVTQTPKHLITATGQRVTLRCSPRSGDLSVYWYQQSLDQGLQFLIQYYNGEERAKGNILERFSAQQFPDLHSELNLSSLELGDSALYFCASSVLPDTQYFGPGTRLTVL.

This chain joins TRBV5-5 and TRBJ2-7; tentatively, D is TRBD2 (6 bases). Trimming pared 0 bases from V and 4 bases from J, leaving 11 bases between. CDR3 length: 14 amino acids. Per the germline V gene, CDR1 is SGHKS and CDR2 is YYEKEE (reference sequence). The DNA for the CDR3 is TGTGCCAGCAGCTTGGGGTCGGGAGAATACGAGCAGTACTTC. Encoded protein: CASSLGSGEYEQYF.